This passage covers 13 T cell receptor beta chains from one sample sequenced in a study of OX40 agonist ivuxolimab in advanced cancers. The protocol was immunoSEQ multiplex PCR, while the TCRdb copy is restricted to in-frame clones and leaves out a portion. This sample has about 54,000 clones; approximately 90% occur once, and the top ten carry about 12%. Here the sequenced sample was CD4+ or CD8+ T cells sorted from blood, taken in a trial of the OX40 agonist ivuxolimab. The source of these receptors is an adult with an advanced solid tumor such as melanoma, head and neck, liver or kidney cancer.

CDR3 protein: CASSRQGSYEQYF. CDR3 coding DNA: TGTGCCAGCAGCAGACAGGGTTCCTACGAGCAGTACTTC. This chain uses TRBV6-6 with TRBJ2-7; 7 bases line up with TRBD1. CDR1 and CDR2 (germline): MNHNY, SVGAGI (reference sequence). V lost 6 bases and J lost 1; bases outside the gene matches: 3. This CDR3 spans 13 amino acids.

This clone has just one count. The gene calls are TRBV19 and TRBJ2-2; the match to TRBD1 covers 7 bases. Trimming removed 4 bases from V and 5 bases from J; junction bases left unmatched: 7. The CDR3 has 15 residues. Germline V CDR1 and CDR2: LNHDA, SQIVND (reference sequence). CDR3 DNA sequence: TGTGCCAGTAGTAAGGGGACAGATGGGACCGGGGAGCTGTTTTTT. This translates into CASSKGTDGTGELFF.

This clone has a single count. V gene TRBV28 combines with J gene TRBJ2-2; the D is unclear. The CDR3 has 12 residues. The V gene lost 6 bases and the J gene lost 3 bases, with 5 bases spanning the gap. Germline V lookup: CDR1 MDHEN, CDR2 SYDVKM. CDR3 sequence reads: CASSGYTGELFF. The CDR3 DNA reads TGTGCCAGCAGCGGGTACACCGGGGAGCTGTTTTTT.

The V call is TRBV7-6, the J call TRBJ1-5; perhaps TRBD1 as D (5 bases). The V gene's germline CDR1 is SGHVS and CDR2 FNYEAQ. This CDR3 is built from 14 residues. Trimming removed 2 bases at V and 7 bases at J, with 12 bases between. CDR3 residues: CASSLTGGGQPQHF. The CDR3 DNA reads TGTGCCAGCAGCTTAACAGGCGGAGGACAGCCCCAGCATTTT. The full variable domain, in which reference TRBV7-6 and TRBJ1-5 provide the parts outside the CDR3, is GAGVSQSPRYKVTKRGQDVALRCDPISGHVSLYWYRQALGQGPEFLTYFNYEAQQDKSGLPNDRFSAERPEGSISTLTIQRTEQRDSAMYRCASSLTGGGQPQHFGDGTRLSIL.

CDR3 in amino acids: CASSARTARGYGYTF. CDR3 bases: TGTGCCAGCAGTGCCCGGACAGCCCGGGGCTATGGCTACACCTTC. The genes are TRBV25-1 and TRBJ1-2; possibly TRBD1 for D (6 bases). Germline V gives CDR1 MGHDK, CDR2 SYGVNS. The V end was cut by 4 bases, the J end by 4 bases, with 16 bases between. This CDR3 has 15 amino acids.

This clone was observed a single time. The V and J genes are TRBV11-3 and TRBJ2-3, with 9 positions matching TRBD2. The CDR3 contains 16 residues. Germline CDR1 SGHNT, CDR2 YENEEA. V trimming: 5 bases; J trimming: 1 base; junction bases outside the gene matches: 7. The CDR3 protein is CASSREAGGGTDTQYF. CDR3 bases: TGTGCCAGCAGCCGCGAAGCGGGAGGAGGCACAGATACGCAGTATTTT.

The chain has TRBV11-2 and TRBJ2-1, with TRBD1 as a possible D gene (5 bases). The V gene lost 5 bases and the J gene lost 15 bases, with 20 bases spanning the gap. The CDR3 covers 13 residues. CDR1 SGHAT and CDR2 FQNNGV come from the germline V gene. CDR3 DNA sequence: TGTGCCAGCAGCCAAAGGCCCGACAGCCTGGGGTTCTTC. Protein product: CASSQRPDSLGFF. Filled out from reference TRBV11-2 and TRBJ2-1, the complete variable domain reads EAGVAQSPRYKIIEKRQSVAFWCNPISGHATLYWYQQILGQGPKLLIQFQNNGVVDDSQLPKDRFSAERLKGVDSTLKIQPAKLEDSAVYLCASSQRPDSLGFFGPGTRLTVL.

This chain joins TRBV28 and TRBJ2-5; 8 bases line up with TRBD1. The CDR3 runs 15 residues. Unmatched junction bases numbered 11, after V lost 5 bases and J lost 6 bases. Germline CDR1 is MDHEN and CDR2 is SYDVKM. The CDR3 reads CASSRRGRGPKTQYF. Written as DNA, the CDR3 is TGTGCCAGCAGTAGGAGGGGCAGGGGGCCGAAGACCCAGTACTTC.

V gene TRBV7-9 combines with J gene TRBJ2-3; no firm D call. With 1 base removed from V and 11 bases from J, the gap between germline ends came to 7 bases. CDR3 length: 11 amino acids. Per germline, CDR1 SEHNR and CDR2 FQNEAQ (reference sequence). CDR3 nucleotide sequence: TGTGCCAGCAGCTTAGTGGCGGAGCAGTATTTT. Its protein is CASSLVAEQYF.

Here the CDR3 DNA reads TGTGCCAGTCGTGAACCTAGCTCCTACAATGAGCAGTTCTTC. Its protein is CASREPSSYNEQFF. This rearrangement joins TRBV7-8 to TRBJ2-1; D remains ambiguous. The CDR3 covers 14 residues. V was trimmed by 9 bases and J by 0 bases, leaving 12 bases between them. The germline gives CDR1 SGHVS, CDR2 FQNEAQ.

J is TRBJ1-5 and V is TRBV5-1; TRBD1 matches at 7 bases. J gave up 3 bases and V 0 bases, and 3 bases lay outside the gene matches. CDR1 and CDR2 from the germline V gene are SGHRS and YFSETQ. This CDR3 is 15 amino acids long. CDR3 nucleotide sequence: TGCGCCAGCAGCTTGGAGGGACAGAACAATCAGCCCCAGCATTTT. This codes for CASSLEGQNNQPQHF.

The rearrangement links TRBV9 to TRBJ2-1, with D possibly TRBD2 on 6 matching bases. Germline V CDR1 and CDR2: SGDLS, YYNGEE. The CDR3 covers 13 residues. The V end lost 3 bases, the J end lost 8 bases, and 12 bases lay between the germline ends. CDR3 bases: TGTGCCAGCAGCGCGGGAGTATGGGATGAGCAGTTCTTC. Translating gives CASSAGVWDEQFF.

The rearrangement joins TRBV29-1 to TRBJ2-1, with 9 bases that match TRBD2. The germline V gene encodes CDR1 SQVTM and CDR2 ANQGSEA. The CDR3 covers 13 residues. The CDR3 is CRAGTSLYNEQFF. As DNA, the CDR3 is TGCAGAGCCGGGACTAGCCTCTACAATGAGCAGTTCTTC.